This T cell receptor beta chain was sequenced in a study of cytomegalovirus exposure and HLA in healthy donors. The wider study: The same platform as the approximately 640 first-cohort repertoires was used for the 120 validation repertoires, a later analysis reported. Whole-study results and caveats: A few chains tied to CMV proved CMV antigen-specific in vitro. Generally TCR sequences proved uncommon, though certain public TCRs appeared in numerous donors.

While the first cohort had fewer than 850 subjects, the donors belonged to the separate validation cohort of over a hundred subjects. The repertoire was sequenced with immunoSEQ multiplex PCR; TCRdb's copy has only in-frame clones and lacks some. The table includes about 130,000 clones, roughly 89% detected once. The germline gives CDR1 MDHEN, CDR2 SYDVKM. V lost 3 bases to trimming and J lost 4 bases, with 6 bases between them. The CDR3 runs to 12 residues. To note about this clone: Its antigen is not known.

The TCR sequence derives from a man under 40 in good health and CMV-seronegative. The source material was PBMCs. This chain connects TRBV28 to TRBJ1-2; D not certain. Written as DNA, the CDR3 is TGTGCCAGCAGTTTGGTGAGCTATGGCTACACCTTC. Protein product: CASSLVSYGYTF.